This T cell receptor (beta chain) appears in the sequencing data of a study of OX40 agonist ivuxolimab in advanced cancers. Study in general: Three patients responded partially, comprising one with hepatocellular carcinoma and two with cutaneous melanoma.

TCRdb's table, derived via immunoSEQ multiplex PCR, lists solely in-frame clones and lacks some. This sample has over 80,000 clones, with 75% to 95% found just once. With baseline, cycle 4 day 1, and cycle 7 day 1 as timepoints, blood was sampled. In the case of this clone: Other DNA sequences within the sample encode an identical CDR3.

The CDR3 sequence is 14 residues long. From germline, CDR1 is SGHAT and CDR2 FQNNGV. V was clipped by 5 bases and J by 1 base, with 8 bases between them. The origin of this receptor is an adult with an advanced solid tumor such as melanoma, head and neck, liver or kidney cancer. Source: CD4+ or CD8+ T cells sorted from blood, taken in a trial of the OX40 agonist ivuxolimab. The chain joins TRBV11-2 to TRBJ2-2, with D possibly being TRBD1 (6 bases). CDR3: CASSPGVNTGELFF. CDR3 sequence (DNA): TGTGCCAGCAGCCCAGGGGTGAACACCGGGGAGCTGTTTTTT.